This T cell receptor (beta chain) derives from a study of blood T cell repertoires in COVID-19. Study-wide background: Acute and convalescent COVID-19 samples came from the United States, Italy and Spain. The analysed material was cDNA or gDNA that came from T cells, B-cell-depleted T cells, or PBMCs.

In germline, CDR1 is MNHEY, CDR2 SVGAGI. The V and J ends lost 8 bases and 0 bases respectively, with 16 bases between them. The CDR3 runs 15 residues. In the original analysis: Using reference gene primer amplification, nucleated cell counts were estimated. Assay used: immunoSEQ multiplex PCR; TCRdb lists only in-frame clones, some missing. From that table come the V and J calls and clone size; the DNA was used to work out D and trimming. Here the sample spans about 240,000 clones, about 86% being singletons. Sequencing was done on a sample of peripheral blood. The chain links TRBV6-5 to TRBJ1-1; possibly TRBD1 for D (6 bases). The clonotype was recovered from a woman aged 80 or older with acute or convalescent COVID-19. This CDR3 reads CASGWATGMNTEAFF. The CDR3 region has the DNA TGTGCCAGCGGTTGGGCAACAGGGATGAACACTGAAGCTTTCTTT.